This TCR beta chain was captured by sequencing in a study of cytomegalovirus exposure and HLA in healthy donors. Healthy individuals who donated bone marrow served as the donors. Points from the study as a whole: Rarity characterized most TCR sequences, yet some public TCRs appeared in many donors.

This CDR3 is 15 amino acids long. Trimming removed 4 bases from V and 1 base from J; junction bases left unmatched: 3. Germline assignment: CDR1 SGHTA and CDR2 FQGTGA. Concerning this clone: The antigen is not known.

It was with 60 Vbeta and 13 Jbeta primers that the PCR ran. Using immunoSEQ multiplex PCR, the repertoire was profiled, and TCRdb retains in-frame clones only, with some absent. The sample shows 150,000 to 200,000 clones, almost 85% of them seen only once. Sample: PBMCs. This clonotype originated in a boy aged 5 to 17 in good health and CMV-seronegative. The rearrangement links TRBV7-3 to TRBJ1-1, with 10 nucleotides matching TRBD1. CDR3 amino acids: CASSSWTGGNTEAFF. The CDR3 DNA is TGTGCCAGCAGCTCATGGACAGGGGGGAACACTGAAGCTTTCTTT.